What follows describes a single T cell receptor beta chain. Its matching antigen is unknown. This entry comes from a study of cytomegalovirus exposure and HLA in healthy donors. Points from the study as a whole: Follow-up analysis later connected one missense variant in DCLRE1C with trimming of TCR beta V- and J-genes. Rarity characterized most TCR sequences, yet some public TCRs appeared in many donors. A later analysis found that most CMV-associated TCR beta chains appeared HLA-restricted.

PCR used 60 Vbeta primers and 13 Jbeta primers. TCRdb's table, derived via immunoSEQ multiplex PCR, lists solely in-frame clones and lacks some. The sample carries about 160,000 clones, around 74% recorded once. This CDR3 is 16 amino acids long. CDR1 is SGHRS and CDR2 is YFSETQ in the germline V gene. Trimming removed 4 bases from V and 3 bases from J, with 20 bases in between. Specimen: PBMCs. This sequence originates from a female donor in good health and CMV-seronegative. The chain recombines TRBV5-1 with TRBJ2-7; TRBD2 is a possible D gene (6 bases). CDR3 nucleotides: TGCGCCAGCAGCCCCCCGGGACTCCGGTCCAACTACGAGCAGTACTTC. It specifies CASSPPGLRSNYEQYF. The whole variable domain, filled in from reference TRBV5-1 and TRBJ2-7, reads KAGVTQTPRYLIKTRGQQVTLSCSPISGHRSVSWYQQTPGQGLQFLFEYFSETQRNKGNFPGRFSGRQFSNSRSEMNVSTLELGDSALYLCASSPPGLRSNYEQYFGPGTRLTVT.